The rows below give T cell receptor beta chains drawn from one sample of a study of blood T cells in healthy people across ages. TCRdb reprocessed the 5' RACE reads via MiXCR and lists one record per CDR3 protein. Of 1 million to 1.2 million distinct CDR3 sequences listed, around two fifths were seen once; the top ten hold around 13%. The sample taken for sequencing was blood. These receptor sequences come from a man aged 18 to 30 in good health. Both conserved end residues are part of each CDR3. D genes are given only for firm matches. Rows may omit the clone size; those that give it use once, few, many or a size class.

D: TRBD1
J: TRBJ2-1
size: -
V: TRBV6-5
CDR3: CASSTGTGPNEQFF
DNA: TGTGCCAGCAGTACCGGGACAGGGCCTAATGAGCAGTTCTTC

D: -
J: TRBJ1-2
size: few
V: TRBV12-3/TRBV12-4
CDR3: CASTGSTNYGYTF
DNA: TGTGCCAGTACGGGGTCGACTAACTATGGCTACACCTTC

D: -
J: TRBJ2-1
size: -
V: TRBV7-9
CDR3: CASSLARTRPQETQFF
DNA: TGTGCCAGCAGCTTAGCGAGAACGAGACCCCAAGAGACCCAGTTCTTC

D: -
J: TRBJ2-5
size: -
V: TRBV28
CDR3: CASSLGSLAIKETQYF
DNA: TGTGCCAGCAGTTTGGGTTCCTTGGCGATTAAAGAGACCCAGTACTTC

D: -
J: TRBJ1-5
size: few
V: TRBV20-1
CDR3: CSARPYRESRNQPQHF
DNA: TGCAGTGCTAGACCCTACAGGGAAAGTCGCAATCAGCCCCAGCATTTT

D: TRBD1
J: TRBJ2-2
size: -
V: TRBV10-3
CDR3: CAISELGTGNTGELFF
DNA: TGTGCCATCAGTGAACTAGGGACAGGAAACACCGGGGAGCTGTTTTTT

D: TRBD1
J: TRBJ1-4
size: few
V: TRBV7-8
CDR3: CASSEPGTGNEKLFF
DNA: TGTGCCAGCAGCGAACCCGGGACAGGGAATGAAAAACTGTTTTTT

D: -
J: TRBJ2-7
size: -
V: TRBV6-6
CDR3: CASSPSRASSPNEQYF
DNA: TGTGCCAGCAGTCCATCCCGGGCCTCTTCCCCCAACGAGCAGTACTTC

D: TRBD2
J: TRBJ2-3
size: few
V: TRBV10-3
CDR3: CAISESPAGGQADTQYF
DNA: TGTGCCATCAGTGAGTCGCCAGCGGGGGGGCAGGCAGATACGCAGTATTTT

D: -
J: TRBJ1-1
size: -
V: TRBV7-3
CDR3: CASNTEGNTEAFF
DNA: TGTGCCAGCAATACAGAAGGGAACACTGAAGCTTTCTTT

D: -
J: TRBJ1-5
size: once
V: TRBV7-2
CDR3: CASSLSIGLSNQPQHF
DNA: TGTGCCAGCAGTTTAAGTATAGGTCTAAGCAATCAGCCCCAGCATTTT

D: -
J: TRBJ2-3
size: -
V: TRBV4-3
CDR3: CASSQDHKASPTDTQYF
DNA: TGCGCCAGCAGCCAAGACCATAAGGCTAGCCCCACAGATACGCAGTATTTT

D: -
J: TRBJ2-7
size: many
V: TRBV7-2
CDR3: CASSTQGYEQYF
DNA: TGTGCCAGCAGTACACAGGGCTACGAGCAGTACTTC

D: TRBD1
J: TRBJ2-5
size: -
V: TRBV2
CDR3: CASRRTGTERNEQYF
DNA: TGTGCCAGCAGGCGGACTGGGACAGAGAGGAATGAGCAGTACTTC

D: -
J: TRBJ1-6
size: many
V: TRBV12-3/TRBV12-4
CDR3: CASSLGGSPLHF
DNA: TGTGCCAGCAGTTTAGGGGGTTCACCCCTCCACTTT

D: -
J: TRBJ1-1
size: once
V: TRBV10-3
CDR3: CAIRDQATNTEAFF
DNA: TGTGCCATCAGGGACCAGGCCACGAACACTGAAGCTTTCTTT

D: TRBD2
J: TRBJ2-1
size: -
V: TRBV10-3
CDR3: CAISESVPLAGGHEQFF
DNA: TGTGCCATCAGTGAGTCGGTTCCCCTAGCGGGGGGTCATGAGCAGTTCTTC

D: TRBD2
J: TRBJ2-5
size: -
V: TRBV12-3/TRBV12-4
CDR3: CASSLSAGGHETQYF
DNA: TGTGCCAGCAGTTTATCGGCGGGGGGGCATGAGACCCAGTACTTC

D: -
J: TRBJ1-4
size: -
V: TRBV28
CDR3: CASSEPAGRNEKLFF
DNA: TGTGCCAGCAGCGAACCCGCGGGACGAAATGAAAAACTGTTTTTT

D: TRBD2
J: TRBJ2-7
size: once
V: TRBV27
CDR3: CASTNGLAGLDEQYF
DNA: TGTGCCAGCACCAACGGACTAGCGGGGCTCGATGAGCAGTACTTC

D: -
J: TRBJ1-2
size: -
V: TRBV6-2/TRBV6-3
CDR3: CASSKLTDHYGYTF
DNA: TGTGCTAGCAGTAAACTCACCGATCACTATGGCTACACCTTC

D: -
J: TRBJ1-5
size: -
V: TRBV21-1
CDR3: CASSKGETGEQGSNQPQHF
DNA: TGTGCCAGCAGCAAAGGGGAGACAGGGGAGCAAGGAAGCAATCAGCCCCAGCATTTT

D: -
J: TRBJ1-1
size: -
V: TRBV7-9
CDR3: CASSSPSLVGTEAFF
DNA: TGTGCCAGCAGCTCCCCCTCCCTGGTGGGCACTGAAGCTTTCTTT

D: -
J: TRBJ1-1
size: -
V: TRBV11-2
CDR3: CASSFSAPATEAFF
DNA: TGTGCCAGCAGCTTTTCTGCCCCTGCCACTGAAGCTTTCTTT

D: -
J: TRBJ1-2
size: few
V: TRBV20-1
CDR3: CSARVGTPPYGYTF
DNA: TGCAGTGCTAGAGTGGGGACCCCCCCCTATGGCTACACCTTC

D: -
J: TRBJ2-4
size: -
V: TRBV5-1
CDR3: CASSLKGREVKNIQYF
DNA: TGCGCCAGCAGCTTGAAGGGGCGCGAAGTCAAAAACATTCAGTACTTC

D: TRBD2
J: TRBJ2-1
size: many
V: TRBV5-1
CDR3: CASSSTSGGFDEQFF
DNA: TGCGCCAGCAGCTCAACTAGCGGGGGCTTCGATGAGCAGTTCTTC

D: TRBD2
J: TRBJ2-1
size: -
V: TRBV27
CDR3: CASSMTSGYTYNEQFF
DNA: TGTGCCAGCAGTATGACTAGCGGTTATACCTACAATGAGCAGTTCTTC

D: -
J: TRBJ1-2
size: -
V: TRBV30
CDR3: CAWSGSDYGYTF
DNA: TGTGCCTGGAGTGGCAGTGACTATGGCTACACCTTC

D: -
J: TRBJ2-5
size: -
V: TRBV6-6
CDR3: CASSPSTIGQETQYF
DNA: TGTGCCAGCAGTCCCTCCACTATCGGACAAGAGACCCAGTACTTC

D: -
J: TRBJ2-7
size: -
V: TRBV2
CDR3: CASRAEGDEQYF
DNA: TGTGCCAGCAGAGCTGAGGGTGACGAGCAGTACTTC

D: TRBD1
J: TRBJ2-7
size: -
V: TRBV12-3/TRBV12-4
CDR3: CASSLSAGQGGYNEQYF
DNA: TGTGCCAGCAGTTTATCCGCGGGACAGGGGGGTTACAATGAGCAGTACTTC

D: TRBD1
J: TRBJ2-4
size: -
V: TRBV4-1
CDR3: CASSQESRQGGEIQYF
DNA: TGCGCCAGCAGCCAAGAAAGTAGACAGGGTGGAGAGATCCAGTACTTC

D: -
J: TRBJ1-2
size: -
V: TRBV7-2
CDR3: CASEQAGGYGYTF
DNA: TGTGCCAGCGAGCAGGCGGGAGGCTATGGCTACACCTTC

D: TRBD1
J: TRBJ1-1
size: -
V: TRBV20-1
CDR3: CSARDFGTGDTEAFF
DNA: TGCAGTGCTAGAGATTTTGGGACAGGGGATACTGAAGCTTTCTTT

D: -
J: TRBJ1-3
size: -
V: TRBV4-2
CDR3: CASSQGGGGNTIYF
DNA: TGTGCCAGCAGCCAAGGGGGAGGTGGAAACACCATATATTTT

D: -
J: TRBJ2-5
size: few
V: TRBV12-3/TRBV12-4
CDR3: CASSPSAPSQETQYF
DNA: TGTGCCAGCAGCCCCTCCGCTCCCTCTCAAGAGACCCAGTACTTC

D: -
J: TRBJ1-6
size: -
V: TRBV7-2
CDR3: CASSFTGDDSPLHF
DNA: TGTGCCAGCAGCTTTACCGGGGACGATTCACCCCTCCACTTT

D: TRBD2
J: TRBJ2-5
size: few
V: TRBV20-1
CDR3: CSARGGSSGSQETQYF
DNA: TGCAGTGCTAGAGGGGGGTCTAGCGGTTCCCAAGAGACCCAGTACTTC

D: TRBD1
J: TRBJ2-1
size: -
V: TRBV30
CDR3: CAWSVGQEYNEQFF
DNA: TGTGCCTGGAGTGTGGGACAGGAGTACAATGAGCAGTTCTTC

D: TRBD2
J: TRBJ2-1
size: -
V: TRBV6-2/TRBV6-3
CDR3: CASSYSTGTSGSYNEQFF
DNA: TGTGCCAGCAGTTACAGCACCGGGACTAGCGGCTCCTACAATGAGCAGTTCTTC

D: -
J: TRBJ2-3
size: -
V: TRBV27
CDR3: CASSVGPKRDTQYF
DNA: TGTGCCAGCAGTGTTGGACCCAAGCGAGATACGCAGTATTTT

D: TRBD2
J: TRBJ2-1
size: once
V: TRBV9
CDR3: CASSGGASGDNEQFF
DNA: TGTGCCAGCAGCGGAGGAGCTAGCGGTGACAATGAGCAGTTCTTC

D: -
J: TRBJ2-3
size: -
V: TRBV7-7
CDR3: CASSRTHGDTQYF
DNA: TGTGCCAGCAGCCGGACTCATGGAGATACGCAGTATTTT

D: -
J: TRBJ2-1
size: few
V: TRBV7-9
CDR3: CASSTGSQTYNEQFF
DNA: TGTGCCAGCAGCACCGGCAGTCAAACCTACAATGAGCAGTTCTTC

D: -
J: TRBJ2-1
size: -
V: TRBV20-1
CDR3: CSVDEGITYNEQFF
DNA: TGCAGTGTGGACGAAGGGATCACCTACAATGAGCAGTTCTTC

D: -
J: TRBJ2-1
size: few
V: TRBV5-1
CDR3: CASSLSGKEQFF
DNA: TGCGCCAGCAGCCTCTCGGGAAAGGAGCAGTTCTTC

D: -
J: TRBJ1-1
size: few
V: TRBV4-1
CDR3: CASSQEQIAEAFF
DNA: TGCGCCAGCAGCCAAGAACAAATCGCTGAAGCTTTCTTT

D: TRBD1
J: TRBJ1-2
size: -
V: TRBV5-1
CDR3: CASSPFWTGGNYGYTF
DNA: TGCGCCAGCAGTCCCTTTTGGACAGGGGGCAACTATGGCTACACCTTC

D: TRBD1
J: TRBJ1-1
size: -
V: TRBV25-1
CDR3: CASSRGGYTEAFF
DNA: TGTGCCAGCAGTCGAGGGGGCTACACTGAAGCTTTCTTT

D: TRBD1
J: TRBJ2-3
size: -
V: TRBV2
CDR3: CASRAVTGSTDTQYF
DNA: TGTGCCAGCCGTGCGGTGACAGGGAGCACAGATACGCAGTATTTT

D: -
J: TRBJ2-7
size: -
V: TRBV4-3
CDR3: CASSQDRDIPYNEQYF
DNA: TGCGCCAGCAGCCAAGATAGGGACATTCCCTACAATGAGCAGTACTTC

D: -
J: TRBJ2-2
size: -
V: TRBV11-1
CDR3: CASSLERGFPEELFF
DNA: TGTGCCAGCAGCTTAGAAAGGGGATTCCCCGAGGAGCTGTTTTTT